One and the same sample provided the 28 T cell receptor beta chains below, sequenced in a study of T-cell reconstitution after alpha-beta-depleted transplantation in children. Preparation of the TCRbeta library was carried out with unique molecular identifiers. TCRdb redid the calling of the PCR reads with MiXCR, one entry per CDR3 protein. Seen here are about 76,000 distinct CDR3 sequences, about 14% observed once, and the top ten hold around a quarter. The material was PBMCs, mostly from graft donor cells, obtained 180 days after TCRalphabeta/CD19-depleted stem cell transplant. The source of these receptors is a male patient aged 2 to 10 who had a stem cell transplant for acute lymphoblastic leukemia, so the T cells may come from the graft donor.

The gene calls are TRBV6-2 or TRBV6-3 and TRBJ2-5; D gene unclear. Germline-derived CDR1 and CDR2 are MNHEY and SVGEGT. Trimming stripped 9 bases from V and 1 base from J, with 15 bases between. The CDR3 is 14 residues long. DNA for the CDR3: TGTGCCAGTCTGGACGGGCTCCCCCAAGAGACCCAGTACTTC. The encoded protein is CASLDGLPQETQYF.

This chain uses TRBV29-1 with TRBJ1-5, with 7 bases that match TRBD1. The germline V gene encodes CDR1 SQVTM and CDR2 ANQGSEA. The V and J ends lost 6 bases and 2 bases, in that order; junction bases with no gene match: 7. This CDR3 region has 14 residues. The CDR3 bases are TGCAGCGTCGCCGCTCAGGGGGGCAATCAGCCCCAGCATTTT. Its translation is CSVAAQGGNQPQHF.

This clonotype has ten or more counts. This chain's CDR3 is CASSFQGQPNQPQHF. In DNA, the CDR3 is TGTGCCAGCAGTTTCCAAGGCCAGCCTAATCAGCCCCAGCATTTT. The gene calls are TRBV6-5 and TRBJ1-5; no reliable D call. Per the germline V gene, CDR1 is MNHEY and CDR2 is SVGAGI. Trimming shortened V by 4 bases and J by 4 bases, and 14 bases separated the two germline ends. CDR3 length: 15 residues.

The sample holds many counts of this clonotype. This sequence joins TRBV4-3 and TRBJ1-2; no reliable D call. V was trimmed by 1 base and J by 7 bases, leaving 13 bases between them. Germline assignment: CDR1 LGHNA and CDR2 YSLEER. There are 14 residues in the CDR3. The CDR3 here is CASSQVAGYGGYTF. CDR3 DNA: TGCGCCAGCAGCCAAGTTGCGGGGTACGGTGGCTACACCTTC.

The CDR3: CASSLAKSSGANVLTF. CDR3 DNA sequence: TGCGCCAGCAGCTTGGCCAAGAGCTCTGGGGCCAACGTCCTGACTTTC. This chain connects TRBV5-1 to TRBJ2-6; D is uncertain. The CDR3 contains 16 residues. CDR1 is SGHRS and CDR2 is YFSETQ in the germline V gene. Between the trimmed V and J ends, which lost 0 bases and 0 bases, there was a span of 7 bases.

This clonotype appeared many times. The CDR3 coding sequence is TGTGCCAGCAGTCTAGCGGGAGGCCCTTACGAGCAGTACTTC. It is translated as CASSLAGGPYEQYF. The V gene is TRBV6-1, the J gene TRBJ2-7, with 11 bases fitting TRBD2. Germline loops: CDR1 MNHNS, CDR2 SASEGT. V lost 5 bases and J lost 4; bases outside the gene matches: 4. The CDR3 loop spans 14 amino acids.

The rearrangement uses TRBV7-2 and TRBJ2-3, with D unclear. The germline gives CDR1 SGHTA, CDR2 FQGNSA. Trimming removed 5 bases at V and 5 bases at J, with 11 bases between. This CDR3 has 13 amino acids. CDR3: CASSPKLGDTQYF. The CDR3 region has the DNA TGTGCCAGCAGCCCCAAATTGGGAGATACGCAGTATTTT.

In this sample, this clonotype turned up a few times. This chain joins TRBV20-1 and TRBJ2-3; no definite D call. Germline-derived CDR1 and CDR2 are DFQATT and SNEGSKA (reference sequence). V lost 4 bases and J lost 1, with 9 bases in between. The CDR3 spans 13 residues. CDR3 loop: CSATRVGTDTQYF. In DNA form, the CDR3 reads TGCAGTGCTACTAGGGTGGGCACAGATACGCAGTATTTT.

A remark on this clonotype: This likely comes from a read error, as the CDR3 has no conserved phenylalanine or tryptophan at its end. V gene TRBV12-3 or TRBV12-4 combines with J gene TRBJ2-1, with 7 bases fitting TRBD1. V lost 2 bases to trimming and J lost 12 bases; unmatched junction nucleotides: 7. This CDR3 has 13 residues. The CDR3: CASSLPTGIWQFL. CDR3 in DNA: TGTGCCAGCAGTTTACCGACAGGGATATGGCAGTTCTTA.

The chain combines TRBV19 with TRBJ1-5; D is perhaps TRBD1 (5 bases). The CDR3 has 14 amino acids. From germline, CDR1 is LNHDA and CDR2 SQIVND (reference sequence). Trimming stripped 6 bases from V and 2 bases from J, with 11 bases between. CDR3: CASSLLGRNQPQHF. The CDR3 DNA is TGTGCCAGTAGCCTTTTGGGGCGCAATCAGCCCCAGCATTTT.

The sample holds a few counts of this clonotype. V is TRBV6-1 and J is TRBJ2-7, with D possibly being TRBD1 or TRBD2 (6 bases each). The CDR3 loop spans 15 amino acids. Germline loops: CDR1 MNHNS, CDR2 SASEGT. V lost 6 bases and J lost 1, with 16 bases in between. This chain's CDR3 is CASRLRGGPSYEQYF. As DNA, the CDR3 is TGTGCCAGCAGGCTCCGAGGGGGGCCTTCCTACGAGCAGTACTTC.

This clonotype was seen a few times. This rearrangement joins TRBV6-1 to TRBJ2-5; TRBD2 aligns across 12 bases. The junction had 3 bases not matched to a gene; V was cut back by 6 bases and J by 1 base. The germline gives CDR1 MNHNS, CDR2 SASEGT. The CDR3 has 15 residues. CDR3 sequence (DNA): TGTGCCAGCAGCGCGACTAGCGGGAGCCAAGAGACCCAGTACTTC. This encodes CASSATSGSQETQYF.

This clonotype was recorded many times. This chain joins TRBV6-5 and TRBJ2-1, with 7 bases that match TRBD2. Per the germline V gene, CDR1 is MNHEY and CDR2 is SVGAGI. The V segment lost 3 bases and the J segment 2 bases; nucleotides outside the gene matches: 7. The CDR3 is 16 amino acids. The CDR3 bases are TGTGCCAGCAGTTATACGGTCGGGAGGACCTACAATGAGCAGTTCTTC. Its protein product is CASSYTVGRTYNEQFF.

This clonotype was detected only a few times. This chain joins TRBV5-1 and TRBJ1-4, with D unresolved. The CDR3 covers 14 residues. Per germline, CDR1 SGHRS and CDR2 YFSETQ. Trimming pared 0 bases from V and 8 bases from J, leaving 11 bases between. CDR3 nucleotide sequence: TGCGCCAGCAGCTTGGAGGCCTCAGCGGAAAAACTGTTTTTT. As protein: CASSLEASAEKLFF.

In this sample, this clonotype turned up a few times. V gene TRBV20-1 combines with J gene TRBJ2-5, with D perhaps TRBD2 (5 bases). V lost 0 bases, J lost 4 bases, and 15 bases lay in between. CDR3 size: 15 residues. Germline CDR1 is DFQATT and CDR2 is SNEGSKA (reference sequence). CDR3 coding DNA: TGCAGTGCTAGAGAGGGCAGGACTCCAAGAGAGACCCAGTACTTC. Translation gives CSAREGRTPRETQYF.

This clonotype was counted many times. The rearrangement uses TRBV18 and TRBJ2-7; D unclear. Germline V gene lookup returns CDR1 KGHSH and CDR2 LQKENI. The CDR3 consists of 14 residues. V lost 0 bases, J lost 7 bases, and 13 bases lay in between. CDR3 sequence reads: CASSPPSIPKEQYF. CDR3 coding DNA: TGTGCCAGCTCACCACCGAGCATTCCTAAGGAGCAGTACTTC.

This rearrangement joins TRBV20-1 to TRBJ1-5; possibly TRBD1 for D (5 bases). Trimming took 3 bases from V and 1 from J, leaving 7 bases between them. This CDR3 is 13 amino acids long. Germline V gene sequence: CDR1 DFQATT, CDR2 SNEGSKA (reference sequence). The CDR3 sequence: CSARSGSNQPQHF. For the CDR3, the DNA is TGCAGTGCTAGGTCAGGGAGCAATCAGCCCCAGCATTTT.

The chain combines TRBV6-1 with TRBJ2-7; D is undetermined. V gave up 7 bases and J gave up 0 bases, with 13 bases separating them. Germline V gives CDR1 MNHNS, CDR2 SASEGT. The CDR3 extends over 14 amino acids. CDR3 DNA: TGTGCCAGCACCCTGAACGGGTTCTCCTACGAGCAGTACTTC. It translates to CASTLNGFSYEQYF.

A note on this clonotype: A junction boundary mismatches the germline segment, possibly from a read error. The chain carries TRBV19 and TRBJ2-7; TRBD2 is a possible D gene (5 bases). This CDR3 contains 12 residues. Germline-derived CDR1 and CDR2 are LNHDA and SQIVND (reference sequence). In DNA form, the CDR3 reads TGTGCCAGTAGTATGTCGGCGGGTGAGCAGCACTTC. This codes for CASSMSAGEQHF.

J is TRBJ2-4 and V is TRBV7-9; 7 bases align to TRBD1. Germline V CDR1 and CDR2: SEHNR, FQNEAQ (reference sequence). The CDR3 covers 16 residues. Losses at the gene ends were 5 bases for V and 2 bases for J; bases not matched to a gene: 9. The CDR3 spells CASSPDRTATKNIQYF. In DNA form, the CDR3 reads TGTGCCAGCAGCCCGGACAGGACGGCAACCAAAAACATTCAGTACTTC.

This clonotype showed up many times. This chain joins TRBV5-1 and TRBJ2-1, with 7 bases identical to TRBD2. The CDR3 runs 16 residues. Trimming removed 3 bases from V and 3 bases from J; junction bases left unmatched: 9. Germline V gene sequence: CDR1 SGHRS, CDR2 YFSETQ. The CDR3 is CASSSRLAAGYNEQFF. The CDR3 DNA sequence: TGCGCCAGCAGCTCCCGACTAGCCGCAGGCTACAATGAGCAGTTCTTC.

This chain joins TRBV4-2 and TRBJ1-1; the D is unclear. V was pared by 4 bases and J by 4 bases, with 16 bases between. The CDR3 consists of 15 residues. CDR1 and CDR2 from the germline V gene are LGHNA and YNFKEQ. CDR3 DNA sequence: TGTGCCAGCAGCCTGGGCCTACTCGGAGGCACTGAAGCTTTCTTT. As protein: CASSLGLLGGTEAFF.

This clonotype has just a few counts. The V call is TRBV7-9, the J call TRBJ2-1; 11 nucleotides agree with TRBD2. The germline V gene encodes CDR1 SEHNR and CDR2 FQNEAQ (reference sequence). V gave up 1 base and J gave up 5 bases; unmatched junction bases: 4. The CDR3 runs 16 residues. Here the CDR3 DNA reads TGTGCCAGCAGCTTAGAGGGGGGACTAGCGGACAATGAGCAGTTCTTC. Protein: CASSLEGGLADNEQFF.

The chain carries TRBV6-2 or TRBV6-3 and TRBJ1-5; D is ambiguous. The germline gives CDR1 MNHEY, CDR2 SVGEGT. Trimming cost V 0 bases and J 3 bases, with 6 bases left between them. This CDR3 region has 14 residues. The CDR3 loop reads CASSYSWANQPQHF. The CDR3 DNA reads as TGTGCCAGCAGTTACTCCTGGGCCAATCAGCCCCAGCATTTT.

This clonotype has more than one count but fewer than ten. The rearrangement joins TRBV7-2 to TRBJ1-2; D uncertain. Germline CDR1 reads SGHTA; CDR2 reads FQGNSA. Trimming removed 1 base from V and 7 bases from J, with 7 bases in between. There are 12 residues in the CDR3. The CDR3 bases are TGTGCCAGCAGCTTAGAGGTCGCTGGCTACACCTTC. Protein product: CASSLEVAGYTF.

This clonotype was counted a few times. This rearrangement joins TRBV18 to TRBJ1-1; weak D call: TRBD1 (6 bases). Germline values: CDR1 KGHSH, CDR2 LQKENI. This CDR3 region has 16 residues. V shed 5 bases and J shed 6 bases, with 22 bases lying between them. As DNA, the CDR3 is TGTGCCAGCTCAAGCCGCGTTGGCAGGGGAATCCCTGAAGCTTTCTTT. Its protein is CASSSRVGRGIPEAFF.

The CDR3 is CASSFELVSGGPDTQYF. The DNA of the CDR3 is TGTGCCAGCAGTTTCGAGTTGGTTAGCGGGGGGCCAGATACGCAGTATTTT. The chain has TRBV28 and TRBJ2-3; 10 nucleotides agree with TRBD2. J was trimmed by 4 bases and V by 3 bases; bases with no gene match: 10. Germline V lookup: CDR1 MDHEN, CDR2 SYDVKM. This CDR3 spans 17 amino acids. Looking up the rest from reference TRBV28 and TRBJ2-3 gives the full variable domain: DVKVTQSSRYLVKRTGEKVFLECVQDMDHENMFWYRQDPGLGLRLIYFSYDVKMKEKGDIPEGYSVSREKKERFSLILESASTNQTSMYLCASSFELVSGGPDTQYFGPGTRLTVL.

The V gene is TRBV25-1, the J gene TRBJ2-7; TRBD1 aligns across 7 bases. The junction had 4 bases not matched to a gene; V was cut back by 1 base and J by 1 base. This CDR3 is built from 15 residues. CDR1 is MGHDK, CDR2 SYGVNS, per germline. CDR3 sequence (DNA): TGTGCCAGCAGTGAATGGGGACAGTTATCCTACGAGCAGTACTTC. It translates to CASSEWGQLSYEQYF.